This T cell receptor beta chain was retrieved from a study of cytomegalovirus exposure and HLA in healthy donors. Study-level findings and limits: Some public TCRs appeared in many individuals, while most sequences were rare. The authors listed some 150 TCR beta chains as cytomegalovirus-associated.

These donors were members of the roughly 120-subject validation cohort, a group separate from the approximately 620-subject first cohort. Sequencing used immunoSEQ multiplex PCR; TCRdb keeps in-frame clones, though not all of them. The data show roughly 300,000 clones, with approximately 90% seen just once and about 0.99% held by the top ten. CDR3 length: 13 residues. V shed 5 bases and J 2 bases; nucleotides not matched to a gene: 6. The germline CDR1 and CDR2 sequences are GTSNPN and SVGIG (reference sequence). Notes on this clone: The target antigen is unknown.

This rearrangement joins TRBV30 to TRBJ2-7; 7 bases align to TRBD1. The source of this sequence is a woman younger than 30 in good health and CMV-seronegative. Sequencing was done on a sample of PBMCs. CDR3 protein: CAWVTGQPYEQYF. As DNA, the CDR3 is TGTGCCTGGGTCACGGGACAGCCCTACGAGCAGTACTTC.